What follows describes a single T cell receptor beta chain. Its antigen is still unknown. CDR3 length: 15 amino acids. Germline CDR1 reads SGHNT; CDR2 reads YYREEE (reference sequence). J was trimmed by 6 bases and V by 1 base; bases with no gene match: 7. The data originate from a study of shared clonotypes between healthy human individuals. Study-level findings and limits: Clonotype sharing among donors, it was expected, would be affected by sequencing depth. Only a few donors were included, so the genetic and exposure-history diversity represented was limited.

Sequencing was performed with immunoSEQ multiplex PCR; in TCRdb, only in-frame clones are kept and a portion is missing. This sample yields about 1 million clones, of which more than 60% are seen a single time; around 1.4% belongs to the top ten. V usage is TRBV5-4 and J usage is TRBJ2-7, with TRBD2 matching 10 bases. The sample was memory CD4+ T cells sorted from blood. Regarding subset: CD45RA-negative fraction. This TCR came from a man aged 18 to 29 in good health. CDR3 sequence (DNA): TGTGCCAGCAGCTTGAGGAGTCTAGCGGGAGTCGAGCAGTACTTC. It yields the protein CASSLRSLAGVEQYF.